This T cell receptor beta chain is from a study of blood T cell repertoires in COVID-19. Study details: Sample material is recorded as cDNA or gDNA derived from T cells, B-cell-depleted T cells, or PBMCs.

Seattle enrolled patients during active infection and tracked them longitudinally. Per the authors' pipeline: By means of reference gene primer amplification, nucleated cell counts were estimated. Measured with immunoSEQ multiplex PCR; TCRdb has only the in-frame clones, and not every one. Clone size and V and J calls were adopted from that table, with D and trimming inferred from the DNA. The table has some 250,000 clones, around nine tenths seen once. Source material: peripheral blood. The source is a woman aged 55-69 years with COVID-19, enrolled during active disease.

CDR3 DNA: TGTGCCAGCAGGGAGGGGAGCTATGGCTACACCTTC. Residues: CASREGSYGYTF. This chain joins TRBV5-4 and TRBJ1-2, with D maybe TRBD1 (5 bases). Trimming cost V 5 bases and J 4 bases, with 9 bases left between them. The CDR3 sequence is 12 residues long. Germline CDR1 is SGHNT and CDR2 is YYREEE (reference sequence).